A selection of T cell receptor beta chains follows, all from one sample in a study of CD8+ T cells in alopecia areata. The table came from immunoSEQ multiplex PCR; TCRdb's copy has only in-frame clones and leaves some out. The sample lists approximately 150,000 clones; approximately 60% were seen once. The specimen sequenced was CD4+ T cells sorted from blood. The receptors come from a human donor in good health. Both conserved end residues are part of each CDR3. D genes are given only for firm matches. Expanded clones are given a class, and other clones once, few, many or no size at all.

.	TRBV11-2	TRBD2	TRBJ2-7	CASSSIAGTGEQYF	TGTGCCAGCAGCTCCATAGCGGGAACTGGGGAGCAGTACTTC
.	TRBV11-2	TRBD1	TRBJ2-5	CASSSQGTAQETQYF	TGTGCCAGCAGCTCACAAGGGACAGCCCAAGAGACCCAGTACTTC
.	TRBV4-1	TRBD1	TRBJ1-2	CASSHPLRGQGDGYTF	TGCGCCAGCAGCCACCCCCTCCGGGGACAGGGGGATGGCTACACCTTC
.	TRBV29-1	.	TRBJ2-1	CSVEDWALDPGNEQFF	TGCAGCGTTGAAGATTGGGCACTTGACCCAGGTAATGAGCAGTTCTTC
.	TRBV7-8	.	TRBJ1-2	CASRPLLGDYGYTF	TGTGCCAGCAGGCCATTGTTAGGGGACTATGGCTACACCTTC
few	TRBV29-1	.	TRBJ2-7	CSANTGSYEQYF	TGCAGCGCCAATACGGGCTCCTACGAGCAGTACTTC
few	TRBV29-1	.	TRBJ2-5	CSGGRGETQYF	TGCAGCGGGGGACGGGGAGAGACCCAGTACTTC
.	TRBV7-2	.	TRBJ2-7	CASSLGGTHITKQYF	TGTGCCAGCAGCTTAGGCGGGACTCATATTACGAAGCAGTACTTC
.	TRBV29-1	TRBD1	TRBJ1-1	CSGTGQGYGAAFF	TGCAGCGGCACGGGACAGGGCTATGGCGCAGCTTTCTTT
.	TRBV29-1	TRBD1	TRBJ2-5	CSVDRDGQETQYF	TGCAGCGTGGACAGGGATGGACAAGAGACCCAGTACTTC
once	TRBV9	TRBD2	TRBJ2-1	CASSVRASGRSDEQFF	TGTGCCAGCAGCGTCCGGGCTAGCGGGAGGTCGGATGAGCAGTTCTTC
.	TRBV5-1	TRBD1	TRBJ2-2	CASSAGQVTGELFF	TGCGCCAGCAGCGCTGGACAGGTCACCGGGGAGCTGTTTTTT
.	TRBV15	.	TRBJ1-2	CATSRGGGIYGYTF	TGTGCCACCAGCAGAGGAGGCGGGATCTATGGCTACACCTTC
.	TRBV9	TRBD1	TRBJ2-1	CASSDDRDSPYNEQFF	TGTGCCAGCAGCGACGACCGGGACAGCCCCTACAATGAGCAGTTCTTC
.	TRBV29-1	.	TRBJ2-5	CSVRKGKQETQYF	TGCAGCGTCCGTAAAGGGAAGCAAGAGACCCAGTACTTC
.	TRBV29-1	TRBD2	TRBJ2-1	CSVLAGVGNEQFF	TGCAGCGTACTAGCGGGAGTGGGGAATGAGCAGTTCTTC
.	TRBV4-1	TRBD1	TRBJ2-1	CASSPVVGQGSTEQFF	TGCGCCAGCAGCCCCGTGGTCGGACAGGGGTCTACTGAGCAGTTCTTC
.	TRBV9	.	TRBJ1-1	CASSGSMGQTEAFF	TGTGCCAGCAGCGGATCAATGGGACAAACTGAAGCTTTCTTT
.	TRBV4-1	.	TRBJ1-3	CASSSPVGRNTIYF	TGCGCCAGCAGTAGCCCCGTGGGGAGAAACACCATATATTTT
.	TRBV29-1	.	TRBJ2-7	CSVEDQRTYEQYF	TGCAGCGTTGAAGATCAGAGAACCTACGAGCAGTACTTC
.	TRBV29-1	.	TRBJ2-5	CSADRSELQYF	TGCAGCGCTGACAGGAGTGAACTCCAGTACTTC
few	TRBV29-1	.	TRBJ1-2	CSVELQGGGYTF	TGCAGCGTTGAATTGCAGGGAGGAGGCTACACCTTC
.	TRBV29-1	.	TRBJ1-3	CSVVSGNTIYF	TGCAGCGTTGTCTCTGGAAACACCATATATTTT
.	TRBV9	.	TRBJ2-1	CASSARPAVGVYEQFF	TGTGCCAGCAGCGCCCGTCCGGCAGTTGGTGTCTATGAGCAGTTCTTC
.	TRBV30	TRBD1	TRBJ2-1	CAWSAIQGDPHEQFF	TGTGCCTGGAGTGCAATCCAGGGGGATCCTCATGAGCAGTTCTTC
few	TRBV27	TRBD1	TRBJ2-2	CATLGRDSTTGELFF	TGTGCCACCCTTGGCCGGGACAGTACGACCGGGGAGCTGTTTTTT
few	TRBV29-1	TRBD2	TRBJ2-1	CSATGGSNEQFF	TGCAGCGCCACCGGCGGGAGTAATGAGCAGTTCTTC
few	TRBV5-1	.	TRBJ2-2	CASSQDTGELFF	TGCGCCAGCAGCCAAGACACCGGGGAGCTGTTTTTT
.	TRBV5-1	.	TRBJ2-2	CASRRVPNTGELFF	TGCGCCAGCCGACGAGTCCCCAACACCGGGGAGCTGTTTTTT
.	TRBV5-4	.	TRBJ1-1	CASSSRGPGKAFF	TGTGCCAGCAGCTCGCGGGGTCCCGGGAAAGCTTTCTTT
.	TRBV6-5	.	TRBJ2-7	CASSTGISYEQYF	TGTGCCAGCTCAACAGGGATTTCCTACGAGCAGTACTTC
.	TRBV7-2	TRBD2	TRBJ2-1	CASSSGLAGGNEQFF	TGTGCCAGCAGCTCCGGACTAGCGGGCGGGAATGAGCAGTTCTTC
few	TRBV5-1	.	TRBJ2-1	CASSLVRVNEQFF	TGCGCCAGCAGCTTGGTTCGAGTCAATGAGCAGTTCTTC
few	TRBV10-3	TRBD1	TRBJ1-5	CAISDQGGNQPQHF	TGTGCCATCAGTGACCAGGGGGGCAATCAGCCCCAGCATTTT
.	TRBV2	TRBD1	TRBJ1-4	CASSLDRATNEKLFF	TGTGCCAGCAGCCTCGACAGGGCAACTAATGAAAAACTGTTTTTT
.	TRBV4-1	.	TRBJ2-5	CASSQGDGGETQYF	TGCGCCAGCAGCCAAGGAGATGGGGGAGAGACCCAGTACTTC
once	TRBV13	TRBD2	TRBJ2-5	CASSLGSLTSGGQETQYF	TGTGCCAGCAGCCTTGGTTCCCTCACTAGCGGGGGACAAGAGACCCAGTACTTC
.	TRBV5-1	TRBD2	TRBJ2-7	CASQPASGIDRQYF	TGCGCCAGCCAGCCGGCTAGCGGGATAGATCGGCAGTACTTC
few	TRBV29-1	.	TRBJ2-7	CSVRTGRDEQYF	TGCAGCGTGAGAACAGGGCGCGACGAGCAGTACTTC
.	TRBV7-2	.	TRBJ1-2	CASSLAPPYGYTF	TGTGCCAGCAGCTTAGCGCCCCCCTATGGCTACACCTTC